These 3 T cell receptor beta chains originate from one sample sequenced in a study of T cells after yellow fever vaccination (dated by TCRdb to about 2019). This specimen's treatment or condition label, per the study, means: live attenuated yellow fever vaccine strain. Library generation was performed with 5' RACE. The sequencer listed for this sample is Illumina HiSeq 2500. Through fastp at Q25 and MiXCR, TCRdb rebuilt clones from the public reads, retaining in-frame beta chains. A single entry per CDR3 protein holds the most common genes and DNA from its merged rows. In this sample the table shows approximately 120,000 distinct CDR3 sequences, 7.4% of which occur a single time. The ten largest clones capture 2% to 3% of the sample. The input for sequencing was CD4+ T cells sorted from PBMCs, taken less than 11 days after the first yellow fever vaccination. Receptors were obtained from a young man who received the YFV17D yellow fever vaccine.

At least ten counts were recorded for this clonotype. This chain connects TRBV5-1 to TRBJ2-1; 10 positions match TRBD2. CDR3 size: 14 residues. Germline-derived CDR1 and CDR2 are SGHRS and YFSETQ. Trimming removed 6 bases from V and 6 bases from J; junction bases left unmatched: 6. In DNA, the CDR3 is TGCGCCAGCACCCCGACTAGCGGGCCCAATGAGCAGTTCTTC. Encoded protein: CASTPTSGPNEQFF.

The J gene is TRBJ1-1, the V gene TRBV20-1; D is ambiguous. Germline V gene lookup returns CDR1 DFQATT and CDR2 SNEGSKA (reference sequence). Trimming cost V 5 bases and J 2 bases, with 12 bases left between them. This CDR3 spans 13 amino acids. The DNA for the CDR3 is TGCAGTGCTGCCGTCACCCAAAACACTGAAGCTTTCTTT. Translation: CSAAVTQNTEAFF.

The chain carries TRBV18 and TRBJ1-2, with D uncertain. Germline V CDR1 and CDR2: KGHSH, LQKENI. The CDR3 contains 15 residues. V was pared by 6 bases and J by 0 bases, with 14 bases between. CDR3 in DNA: TGTGCCAGCTCGTCATACGAGGGTTCTAACTATGGCTACACCTTC. Protein sequence: CASSSYEGSNYGYTF.